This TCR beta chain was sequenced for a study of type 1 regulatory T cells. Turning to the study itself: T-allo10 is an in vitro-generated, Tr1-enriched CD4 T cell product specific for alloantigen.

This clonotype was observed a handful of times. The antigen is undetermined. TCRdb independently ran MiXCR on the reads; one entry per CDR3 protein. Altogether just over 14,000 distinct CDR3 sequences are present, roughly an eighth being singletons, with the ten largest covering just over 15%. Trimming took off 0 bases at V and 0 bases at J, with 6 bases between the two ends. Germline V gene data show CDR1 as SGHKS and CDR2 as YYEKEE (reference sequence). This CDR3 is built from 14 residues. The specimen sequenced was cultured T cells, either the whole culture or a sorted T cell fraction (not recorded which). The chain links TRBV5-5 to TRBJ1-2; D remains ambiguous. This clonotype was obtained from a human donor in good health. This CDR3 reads CASSLGTANYGYTF. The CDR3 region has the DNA TGTGCCAGCAGCTTGGGGACGGCTAACTATGGCTACACCTTC. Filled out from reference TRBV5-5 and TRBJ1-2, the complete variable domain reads DAGVTQSPTHLIKTRGQQVTLRCSPISGHKSVSWYQQVLGQGPQFIFQYYEKEERGRGNFPDRFSARQFPNYSSELNVNALLLGDSALYLCASSLGTANYGYTFGSGTRLTVV.